Listed below are T cell receptor beta chains from one sample, sequenced in a study of blood T cell repertoires in COVID-19. Sequencing used immunoSEQ multiplex PCR; TCRdb keeps in-frame clones, though not all of them. The table records roughly 130,000 clones, around 77% of them present only once. Sequences were obtained from peripheral blood. The source is a man in his fifties or sixties with active or convalescent COVID-19. The CDR3 runs from the conserved cysteine through the conserved F or W. A D gene is named only where the DNA matches it firmly. Size tells how often a clone was seen (once, few, many) or the class of an expanded clone, and some rows leave it out.

J: TRBJ2-1
D: TRBD2
V: TRBV5-1
size: -
CDR3: CASSLDGLAGGYNEQFF
DNA: TGCGCCAGCAGCTTGGACGGGCTAGCGGGTGGATATAATGAGCAGTTCTTC

J: TRBJ2-7
D: TRBD1
V: TRBV27
size: -
CDR3: CASSHRTGDHEQYF
DNA: TGTGCCAGCAGCCACAGGACAGGGGACCACGAGCAGTACTTC

J: TRBJ2-5
D: TRBD2
V: TRBV29-1
size: -
CDR3: CSGLAHQETQYF
DNA: TGCAGCGGACTAGCGCACCAAGAGACCCAGTACTTC

J: TRBJ2-2
D: TRBD1
V: TRBV19
size: -
CDR3: CASSNGQGMVSAGELFF
DNA: TGTGCCAGTAGTAATGGACAGGGAATGGTATCGGCCGGGGAGCTGTTTTTT

J: TRBJ2-1
D: -
V: TRBV7-3
size: -
CDR3: CASSPAPPNKQFF
DNA: TGTGCCAGCAGCCCCGCGCCGCCCAATAAGCAGTTCTTC

J: TRBJ2-5
D: TRBD1
V: TRBV16
size: -
CDR3: CASSQSVRTGGQETQYF
DNA: TGTGCCAGCAGCCAATCGGTGAGGACAGGGGGGCAAGAGACCCAGTACTTC

J: TRBJ2-2
D: TRBD1
V: TRBV7-9
size: -
CDR3: CASSRDSANTGELFF
DNA: TGTGCCAGCAGTCGGGACAGCGCGAACACCGGGGAGCTGTTTTTT

J: TRBJ2-1
D: TRBD1
V: TRBV11-3
size: -
CDR3: CASSLDGGQGYNEQFF
DNA: TGTGCCAGCAGCTTAGATGGCGGACAGGGATACAATGAGCAGTTCTTC

J: TRBJ2-7
D: TRBD2
V: TRBV5-4
size: -
CDR3: CASSRRGLAGSSYEQYF
DNA: TGTGCCAGCAGCCGACGTGGGCTAGCGGGTAGCTCCTACGAGCAGTACTTC

J: TRBJ1-2
D: TRBD1
V: TRBV7-3
size: -
CDR3: CASSRSSQGGPRDGYTF
DNA: TGTGCCAGCAGCCGCTCGAGTCAGGGGGGTCCCCGAGACGGCTACACCTTC

J: TRBJ1-2
D: TRBD1
V: TRBV18
size: -
CDR3: CASSPAGQGAHGYTF
DNA: TGTGCCAGCTCACCAGCGGGACAGGGGGCTCATGGCTACACCTTC

J: TRBJ1-4
D: -
V: TRBV4-1
size: -
CDR3: CASSQERRVEKLFF
DNA: TGCGCCAGCAGCCAAGAAAGGCGGGTTGAAAAACTGTTTTTT

J: TRBJ2-1
D: TRBD2
V: TRBV4-1
size: -
CDR3: CASSQDERGYNEQFF
DNA: TGCGCCAGCAGCCAAGATGAGCGGGGCTACAATGAGCAGTTCTTC

J: TRBJ2-1
D: TRBD2
V: TRBV10-3
size: -
CDR3: CAITGNTGGGEQFF
DNA: TGTGCCATCACCGGGAACACGGGAGGGGGTGAGCAGTTCTTC

J: TRBJ1-2
D: TRBD1
V: TRBV5-1
size: many
CDR3: CASSADPGTGGGYTF
DNA: TGCGCCAGCAGCGCGGACCCGGGGACAGGGGGTGGCTACACCTTC

J: TRBJ1-6
D: -
V: TRBV3-1/TRBV3-2
size: -
CDR3: CASAKGNGSPLHF
DNA: TGTGCCAGCGCGAAGGGGAATGGTTCACCCCTCCACTTT

J: TRBJ2-1
D: TRBD2
V: TRBV4-3
size: many
CDR3: CASSQASSGTIYNEQFF
DNA: TGCGCCAGCAGCCAAGCCTCTAGCGGAACTATTTACAATGAGCAGTTCTTC

J: TRBJ1-4
D: -
V: TRBV11-2
size: once
CDR3: CASSLRSASNEKLFF
DNA: TGTGCCAGCAGCTTACGGAGTGCTTCTAATGAAAAACTGTTTTTT

J: TRBJ2-3
D: -
V: TRBV7-3
size: -
CDR3: CASSLIGADSGTDTQYF
DNA: TGTGCCAGCAGCTTAATAGGAGCGGATTCCGGCACAGATACGCAGTATTTT

J: TRBJ1-4
D: -
V: TRBV6-5
size: once
CDR3: CASRDGQRVNEKLFF
DNA: TGTGCCAGCAGGGACGGACAGAGAGTTAATGAAAAACTGTTTTTT

J: TRBJ2-7
D: -
V: TRBV4-3
size: -
CDR3: CASSQDDGGSYEQYF
DNA: TGCGCCAGCAGCCAAGACGACGGGGGCTCCTACGAGCAGTACTTC

J: TRBJ1-6
D: -
V: TRBV3-1/TRBV3-2
size: -
CDR3: CASSQPDSPLHF
DNA: TGTGCCAGCAGTCAACCTGATTCACCCCTCCACTTT

J: TRBJ2-3
D: TRBD2
V: TRBV2
size: -
CDR3: CASGRAAETDTQYF
DNA: TGTGCCAGCGGGAGGGCGGCCGAGACAGATACGCAGTATTTT

J: TRBJ1-5
D: -
V: TRBV25-1
size: -
CDR3: CASSVGGQPQHF
DNA: TGTGCCAGCAGCGTGGGGGGTCAGCCCCAGCATTTT

J: TRBJ2-3
D: -
V: TRBV14
size: -
CDR3: CASSQDRGADTQYF
DNA: TGTGCCAGCAGCCAAGATCGCGGGGCAGATACGCAGTATTTT

J: TRBJ2-5
D: TRBD2
V: TRBV7-3
size: few
CDR3: CASSLAGGETQYF
DNA: TGTGCCAGCAGCTTAGCGGGAGGAGAGACCCAGTACTTC

J: TRBJ2-2
D: TRBD1
V: TRBV2
size: -
CDR3: CASSENRGFGGELFF
DNA: TGTGCCAGCAGTGAGAACAGGGGGTTTGGCGGGGAGCTGTTTTTT

J: TRBJ1-1
D: TRBD1
V: TRBV18
size: -
CDR3: CASSKEQGALNTEAFF
DNA: TGTGCCAGCTCAAAAGAACAGGGGGCCCTGAACACTGAAGCTTTCTTT

J: TRBJ1-1
D: -
V: TRBV19
size: once
CDR3: CASSITGAVAEAFF
DNA: TGTGCCAGTAGTATAACAGGAGCCGTCGCTGAAGCTTTCTTT

J: TRBJ2-1
D: -
V: TRBV10-3
size: -
CDR3: CAISETLGEGGDEQFF
DNA: TGTGCCATCAGCGAAACTTTAGGCGAAGGAGGCGATGAGCAGTTCTTC

J: TRBJ2-2
D: -
V: TRBV6-5
size: -
CDR3: CASSYRSGELFF
DNA: TGTGCCAGCAGTTATAGATCCGGGGAGCTGTTTTTT

J: TRBJ2-7
D: -
V: TRBV7-2
size: -
CDR3: CASSSDRQLEQYF
DNA: TGTGCCAGCAGCTCCGACAGGCAACTCGAGCAGTACTTC

J: TRBJ2-5
D: TRBD2
V: TRBV7-9
size: -
CDR3: CASSLALAGGTQYF
DNA: TGTGCCAGCAGCTTAGCACTAGCGGGAGGGACCCAGTACTTC

J: TRBJ2-3
D: -
V: TRBV7-9
size: few
CDR3: CASSFTGFSTDTQYF
DNA: TGTGCCAGCAGCTTCACAGGGTTTAGCACAGATACGCAGTATTTT

J: TRBJ1-5
D: -
V: TRBV18
size: -
CDR3: CASSPRGVGHQPQHF
DNA: TGTGCCAGCTCACCACGGGGGGTAGGGCATCAGCCCCAGCATTTT

J: TRBJ2-7
D: TRBD1
V: TRBV5-1
size: few
CDR3: CASSPGTGGAYEQYF
DNA: TGCGCCAGCAGCCCCGGGACAGGGGGAGCCTACGAGCAGTACTTC

J: TRBJ2-1
D: TRBD1
V: TRBV27
size: few
CDR3: CASRLGGFGDRYPYNEQFF
DNA: TGTGCCAGCAGACTTGGAGGCTTTGGGGACAGATACCCCTACAATGAGCAGTTCTTC